A selection of T cell receptor beta chains follows, all from one sample in a study of T cells in Graves' hyperthyroidism and ophthalmopathy. TCRdb itself ran the multiplex PCR reads through MiXCR, one entry per CDR3 protein. The sample lists around 540,000 distinct CDR3 sequences; approximately 16% were seen once. Input material: blood. The receptors were sampled from a woman in her thirties with Graves' ophthalmopathy. Both conserved end residues are part of each CDR3. The D gene is left open where the match is weak. Clone size is shown for a subset of rows, as once, few, many or a class of expanded clone.

>-|TRBV7-2|TRBJ2-5|few
CASSLDWETQYF
TGTGCCAGCAGCTTAGACTGGGAGACCCAGTACTTC
>TRBD1|TRBV29-1|TRBJ2-7|few
CSVIGTGSYEQYF
TGCAGCGTGATCGGGACAGGGTCCTACGAGCAGTACTTC
>-|TRBV5-1|TRBJ2-2|-
CASSDRAGINTGELFF
TGCGCCAGCAGCGATAGGGCAGGGATCAACACCGGGGAGCTGTTTTTT
>TRBD1|TRBV28|TRBJ1-2|-
CASSLTDRAYGYTF
TGTGCCAGCAGTCTAACGGACAGGGCCTATGGCTACACCTTC
>TRBD2|TRBV5-1|TRBJ2-3|many
CASSPGLAGGRGTDTQYF
TGCGCCAGCAGCCCGGGACTAGCGGGAGGTCGAGGCACAGATACGCAGTATTTT
>-|TRBV7-9|TRBJ2-1|many
CASRTDHNEQFF
TGTGCCAGCAGAACAGACCACAATGAGCAGTTCTTC
>-|TRBV20-1|TRBJ2-1|-
CSASGQLSSYNEQFF
TGCAGTGCTAGCGGACAGCTGAGCTCCTACAATGAGCAGTTCTTC
>TRBD1|TRBV5-1|TRBJ1-1|many
CASSWGTGVEAFF
TGCGCCAGCAGCTGGGGGACAGGGGTTGAAGCTTTCTTT
>-|TRBV12-3/TRBV12-4|TRBJ1-5|many
CASSPSPLGLGDYSNQPQHF
TGTGCCAGCAGCCCATCACCTTTAGGGCTAGGGGATTATAGCAATCAGCCCCAGCATTTT
>-|TRBV5-4|TRBJ2-7|few
CASRPGPGSPGTYEQYF
TGTGCCAGCCGCCCAGGTCCGGGTTCTCCGGGTACCTACGAGCAGTACTTC
>TRBD1|TRBV3-1|TRBJ2-3|many
CASSQAGTGLATDTQYF
TGTGCCAGCAGCCAGGCCGGGACAGGGCTCGCCACAGATACGCAGTATTTT
>TRBD1|TRBV29-1|TRBJ1-2|few
CSARGQGYGYTF
TGCAGCGCCCGCGGACAGGGCTATGGCTACACCTTC
>-|TRBV28|TRBJ1-5|few
CASSFQGGYRPQHF
TGTGCCAGCAGTTTTCAGGGTGGGTATCGGCCCCAGCATTTT
>-|TRBV6-5|TRBJ2-7|few
CASMETIGLPYEQYF
TGTGCCAGCATGGAAACTATAGGCCTCCCCTACGAGCAGTACTTC
>TRBD1|TRBV20-1|TRBJ1-2|few
CSAREQGQRHGYTF
TGCAGTGCTAGAGAACAGGGGCAACGCCATGGCTACACCTTC
>TRBD2|TRBV4-1|TRBJ2-1|-
CASSQEGGTSYRISYNEQFF
TGCGCCAGCAGCCAAGAAGGTGGGACTAGTTATCGAATCTCCTACAATGAGCAGTTCTTC
>-|TRBV15|TRBJ1-4|-
CATSRDGVRVNEKLFF
TGTGCCACCAGCAGAGACGGAGTAAGGGTCAATGAAAAACTGTTTTTT
>-|TRBV7-3|TRBJ2-1|-
CASSLVPGNEQFF
TGTGCCAGCAGCTTAGTTCCGGGAAATGAGCAGTTCTTC
>TRBD2|TRBV20-1|TRBJ2-1|-
CSARLGTSGRDEQFF
TGCAGTGCTAGACTAGGGACTAGCGGGAGAGATGAGCAGTTCTTC
>-|TRBV7-9|TRBJ1-2|few
CASSLEARGGSGYTF
TGTGCCAGCAGCTTAGAAGCACGGGGAGGGTCTGGCTACACCTTC
>TRBD2|TRBV15|TRBJ2-1|many
CATSMRLAGSFEQFF
TGTGCCACCAGCATGAGACTAGCGGGTTCTTTTGAGCAGTTCTTC
>-|TRBV6-2/TRBV6-3|TRBJ2-1|-
CASSFYVTPPGDGEQFF
TGTGCCAGCAGTTTCTATGTGACCCCACCAGGGGATGGTGAGCAGTTCTTC
>-|TRBV6-1|TRBJ1-5|many
CASSYPGVNQPQHF
TGTGCCAGCAGTTATCCAGGGGTAAATCAGCCCCAGCATTTT
>-|TRBV12-3/TRBV12-4|TRBJ2-1|few
CASSLRVRDEQFF
TGTGCCAGCAGTTTAAGGGTGCGTGATGAGCAGTTCTTC
>-|TRBV2|TRBJ2-1|many
CASSEEAGSENNEQFF
TGTGCCAGCAGTGAAGAGGCAGGGTCCGAGAACAATGAGCAGTTCTTC
>-|TRBV29-1|TRBJ1-5|-
CSVAIMGLGLGNQPQHF
TGCAGCGTTGCTATAATGGGACTGGGTTTGGGCAATCAGCCCCAGCATTTT
>-|TRBV2|TRBJ2-1|many
CATSDGNEQFF
TGTGCCACCTCGGACGGAAATGAGCAGTTCTTC
>-|TRBV28|TRBJ2-1|many
CASSTTTYNEQFF
TGTGCCAGCAGTACAACAACCTACAATGAGCAGTTCTTC
>TRBD1|TRBV19|TRBJ2-1|-
CASSIEGTGRREQFF
TGTGCCAGTAGTATAGAAGGGACAGGCCGGAGAGAGCAGTTCTTC
>TRBD1|TRBV11-1|TRBJ2-5|many
CASSLLRQGRETQYF
TGTGCCAGCAGCTTACTCCGACAGGGGCGAGAGACCCAGTACTTC
>-|TRBV12-3/TRBV12-4|TRBJ2-3|many
CASRPGHSTDTQYF
TGTGCCAGCAGGCCGGGACACAGCACAGATACGCAGTATTTT
>-|TRBV20-1|TRBJ1-3|many
CSATNRNTRSSGNTIYF
TGCAGTGCTACGAACCGAAATACCAGGAGCTCTGGAAACACCATATATTTT
>-|TRBV28|TRBJ1-2|few
CASSLYMDKGANYGYTF
TGTGCCAGCAGTTTATATATGGATAAAGGAGCTAACTATGGCTACACCTTC
>-|TRBV20-1|TRBJ2-7|few
CSALLARDASYEQYF
TGCAGTGCCCTCTTAGCTCGGGACGCCTCCTACGAGCAGTACTTC
>TRBD2|TRBV4-3|TRBJ2-4|-
CASSHPPGLAGVENIQYF
TGCGCCAGCAGCCATCCTCCGGGACTAGCGGGAGTCGAGAACATTCAGTACTTC
>-|TRBV7-2|TRBJ2-4|few
CASTSPGENIQYF
TGTGCCAGCACCTCTCCGGGAGAAAACATTCAGTACTTC
>-|TRBV30|TRBJ2-6|many
CAWTRSGANVLTF
TGTGCCTGGACCCGCTCTGGGGCCAACGTCCTGACTTTC
>TRBD1|TRBV4-1|TRBJ1-4|many
CASSQRWGDRFNEKLFF
TGCGCCAGCAGCCAGCGGTGGGGGGACAGATTTAATGAAAAACTGTTTTTT
>-|TRBV18|TRBJ2-4|many
CASSPNSLAKNIQYF
TGTGCCAGCTCACCCAACAGCCTAGCCAAAAACATTCAGTACTTC
>TRBD2|TRBV6-1|TRBJ2-5|many
CASSFGLAGGQETQYF
TGTGCCAGCAGTTTTGGACTAGCGGGAGGCCAAGAGACCCAGTACTTC
>-|TRBV29-1|TRBJ1-1|few
CSVWGRGTEAFF
TGCAGCGTATGGGGTCGGGGTACAGAAGCTTTCTTT
>-|TRBV6-2/TRBV6-3|TRBJ2-1|-
CASNSTGRSSYNEQFF
TGTGCCAGCAATAGCACGGGACGCAGCTCCTACAATGAGCAGTTCTTC
>-|TRBV6-1|TRBJ1-4|few
CASSEAKNEKLFF
TGTGCCAGCAGTGAAGCGAAGAATGAAAAACTGTTTTTT
>-|TRBV20-1|TRBJ2-1|once
CSARRGWDEQFF
TGCAGTGCCAGGAGGGGTTGGGATGAGCAGTTCTTC
>TRBD2|TRBV12-3/TRBV12-4|TRBJ2-1|many
CASSLEGLVVSGNNEQFF
TGTGCCAGCAGTTTAGAGGGACTAGTGGTATCTGGCAACAATGAGCAGTTCTTC
>-|TRBV3-1|TRBJ2-1|many
CASSPPWGVSYNEQFF
TGTGCCAGCAGCCCTCCCTGGGGGGTCTCCTACAATGAGCAGTTCTTC
>TRBD2|TRBV4-1|TRBJ2-7|-
CASSQPVAGGMYEQYF
TGCGCCAGCAGCCAGCCGGTAGCGGGAGGGATGTACGAGCAGTACTTC
>TRBD1|TRBV7-9|TRBJ2-5|-
CASSSDRAGETQYF
TGTGCCAGCAGCTCGGACAGGGCTGGGGAGACCCAGTACTTC
>TRBD1|TRBV27|TRBJ1-6|few
CASSRQGANSPLHF
TGTGCCAGCAGCCGACAGGGGGCTAATTCACCCCTCCACTTT
>-|TRBV7-2|TRBJ2-7|many
CASSSLTSYEQYF
TGTGCCAGCAGCTCCCTTACTAGCTACGAGCAGTACTTC
>TRBD1|TRBV12-3/TRBV12-4|TRBJ1-2|many
CASSWTGRDYGYTF
TGTGCCAGCAGCTGGACAGGGAGGGACTATGGCTACACCTTC
>TRBD2|TRBV9|TRBJ2-1|-
CASSVAGLAGLSSYNEQFF
TGTGCCAGCAGCGTAGCCGGACTAGCGGGCCTCAGCTCCTACAATGAGCAGTTCTTC
>-|TRBV6-6|TRBJ2-1|many
CASSYGGGNEQFF
TGTGCCAGCAGTTACGGTGGGGGGAATGAGCAGTTCTTC
>TRBD2|TRBV20-1|TRBJ2-7|many
CSASLAGVKGDEQYF
TGCAGTGCGAGCCTAGCGGGAGTGAAGGGGGACGAGCAGTACTTC